The 13 T cell receptor beta chains below come from one sample, sequenced in a study of monozygotic twins with inflammatory bowel disease. No DNA is given; TCRdb re-called the 5' RACE reads and lists each CDR3 protein once. The sample holds approximately 400,000 distinct CDR3 sequences. Specimen: blood. Source of these receptors: a human donor with ulcerative colitis or Crohn's disease, or a healthy co-twin of an affected twin (not recorded which).

The chain employs TRBV10-3 and TRBJ2-7; lacking DNA, the TRBD2 call made by TCRdb goes unchecked. The CDR3 extends over 11 amino acids. The V gene's germline CDR1 is ENHRY and CDR2 SYGVKD. CDR3 protein: CAISGGASVDF.

The chain uses TRBV7-2 and TRBJ1-1; TCRdb gives TRBD1 as the D gene, but with no DNA this cannot be confirmed. CDR1 and CDR2 (germline): SGHTA, FQGNSA. The CDR3 covers 13 residues. The CDR3 loop reads CASSFGRTFEAFF.

V and J are TRBV5-4 and TRBJ2-4; TCRdb's D call, TRBD1, is unchecked because there is no DNA. The germline V gene has CDR1 SGHNT and CDR2 YYREEE (reference sequence). This CDR3 contains 16 residues. The CDR3 is CASSLQGTIAKNIQYF.

V and J are TRBV18 and TRBJ1-2. This CDR3 is built from 12 residues. The germline gives CDR1 KGHSH, CDR2 LQKENI. The CDR3 sequence: CASSPGDAGYTF.

The chain combines TRBV3-1 with TRBJ2-2; the TCRdb D gene call, TRBD1, has no DNA to confirm it. From germline, CDR1 is LGHDT and CDR2 YNNKEL (reference sequence). This CDR3 region has 15 residues. CDR3: CASSQWTGGTGERFF.

CDR3 loop: CASSAGQGTDTQYF. This chain connects TRBV5-1 to TRBJ2-3; TCRdb's D call, TRBD1, is unchecked because there is no DNA. The CDR3 length is 14 residues. Germline CDR1 and CDR2: SGHRS and YFSETQ.

The chain joins TRBV12-3 or TRBV12-4 to TRBJ2-2; TCRdb indicates TRBD1, and absent DNA this call remains unverified. This CDR3 has 16 amino acids. CDR3 region: CASSRLTGTNTGELFF.

The chain recombines TRBV3-1 with TRBJ1-1; the TCRdb call, TRBD1, lacks DNA for checking. The CDR3 consists of 14 residues. CDR1 is LGHDT and CDR2 is YNNKEL in the germline V gene (reference sequence). The CDR3 reads CASSQGDRNTEAFF. The full variable domain, rest sourced from reference TRBV3-1 and TRBJ1-1, is DTAVSQTPKYLVTQMGNDKSIKCEQNLGHDTMYWYKQDSKKFLKIMFSYNNKELIINETVPNRFSPKSPDKAHLNLHINSLELGDSAVYFCASSQGDRNTEAFFGQGTRLTVV.

The chain uses TRBV19 and TRBJ1-2; there is no DNA to check the TCRdb D call of TRBD1. This CDR3 spans 16 amino acids. Germline V gene data show CDR1 as LNHDA and CDR2 as SQIVND (reference sequence). The chain's CDR3 is CASGSPGTGGVGGYTF.

CDR3: CASSQDIQGRGELFF. The V call is TRBV14, the J call TRBJ2-2; checking the TCRdb D call of TRBD1 is not possible without DNA. The CDR3 is 15 residues long. Looked up from germline, CDR1 is SGHDN and CDR2 is FVKESK. The variable domain in full, completed from reference TRBV14 and TRBJ2-2, reads EAGVTQFPSHSVIEKGQTVTLRCDPISGHDNLYWYRRVMGKEIKFLLHFVKESKQDESGMPNNRFLAERTGGTYSTLKVQPAELEDSGVYFCASSQDIQGRGELFFGEGSRLTVL.

This sequence joins TRBV15 and TRBJ2-5; the TCRdb D gene call, TRBD2, has no DNA to confirm it. The CDR3 is made up of 16 amino acids. Germline lookup yields CDR1 LNHNV and CDR2 YYDKDF (reference sequence). CDR3 in amino acids: CATSRDLFRGGETQYF.

The J gene is TRBJ2-6, the V gene TRBV7-2; TCRdb gives TRBD1 as the D gene, but with no DNA this cannot be confirmed. CDR3 length: 16 amino acids. CDR1 is SGHTA, CDR2 FQGNSA, per germline. The CDR3: CASRLTGLVGANVLTF.

CDR3 amino acids: CSATLITSGGAVRETQYF. This sequence joins TRBV20-1 and TRBJ2-5; the TCRdb D gene call, TRBD2, has no DNA to confirm it. Germline-derived CDR1 and CDR2 are DFQATT and SNEGSKA (reference sequence). The CDR3 is made up of 18 amino acids.